Below, 22 T cell receptor beta chains from the same sample are listed, as sequenced in a study of early T cells in non-severe SARS-CoV-2 infection. Each CDR3 protein is one row after TCRdb ran MiXCR on the 5' RACE reads. The sample contains around 58,000 distinct CDR3 sequences, less than 9.5% of which appear only once. This specimen consisted of whole blood, obtained at baseline. All receptors come from an adult who was a healthcare worker with PCR-confirmed SARS-CoV-2 infection or an uninfected control (not recorded which).

The CDR3 protein is CSAREGHEQFF. CDR3 bases: TGCAGTGCCCGTGAAGGCCACGAGCAGTTCTTC. V gene TRBV20-1 combines with J gene TRBJ2-1; D is ambiguous. Trimming left V 6 bases short and J 10 bases short, with 13 bases between. The CDR3 contains 11 residues. Germline V CDR1 and CDR2: DFQATT, SNEGSKA (reference sequence).

This clonotype appeared many times. The genes are TRBV30 and TRBJ2-1; unclear D gene. Germline assignment: CDR1 GTSNPN and CDR2 SVGIG (reference sequence). The CDR3 has 12 amino acids. Deletions cut 2 bases from V and 8 bases from J, with 10 bases between. Here the CDR3 DNA reads TGTGCCTGGAGTAACTACCTCTATGAGCAGTTCTTC. It encodes CAWSNYLYEQFF.

This clonotype was picked up many times. The germline gene is not matched at one end of the junction; a read error may be the cause. The chain links TRBV7-3 to TRBJ2-4; 8 bases align to TRBD2. CDR1 is SGHTA and CDR2 is FQGTGA in the germline V gene. This CDR3 region has 14 residues. The CDR3, as DNA: TGTGCCAGCAGTTCGCCCGGGACTAGTGGCTGTGGGGACTTC. It is translated as CASSSPGTSGCGDF.

The chain links TRBV27 to TRBJ2-5; TRBD2 matches 11 bases. The CDR3 covers 17 residues. V shed 2 bases, J shed 0 bases, and the junction held 5 bases outside the gene matches. Germline V gives CDR1 MNHEY, CDR2 SMNVEV (reference sequence). CDR3 amino acids: CASSLRGLAEYQETQYF. CDR3 sequence (DNA): TGTGCCAGCAGTTTACGGGGACTAGCGGAATACCAAGAGACCCAGTACTTC.

This clonotype was observed a few times. The chain uses TRBV7-2 and TRBJ2-3; D is unresolved. The CDR3 is 14 residues long. V lost 1 base and J lost 2, with 7 bases in between. The V gene's germline CDR1 is SGHTA and CDR2 FQGNSA. The CDR3 DNA reads as TGTGCCAGCAGCTTAGACGTGGCCACAGATACGCAGTATTTT. Residues: CASSLDVATDTQYF.

This clonotype was seen ten or more times. The chain employs TRBV20-1 and TRBJ1-3, with TRBD1 identical over 7 bases. With V trimmed by 6 bases and J by 4 bases, 9 bases remained unmatched. Per the germline V gene, CDR1 is DFQATT and CDR2 is SNEGSKA (reference sequence). The CDR3 has 14 amino acids. CDR3 DNA: TGCAGTGCAACCGGACAGGCGGGAGGAAACACCATATATTTT. This sequence encodes CSATGQAGGNTIYF.

This clonotype was seen a few times. The V gene is TRBV7-9, the J gene TRBJ2-7; possible D gene TRBD1, 6 bases. V lost 4 bases and J lost 1, with 14 bases in between. This CDR3 contains 15 residues. CDR1 SEHNR and CDR2 FQNEAQ come from the germline V gene (reference sequence). The CDR3 coding sequence is TGTGCCAGCAGCTCCCCCAGCAGGGGATCCTACGAGCAGTACTTC. It yields the protein CASSSPSRGSYEQYF.

This clonotype appeared many times. The chain combines TRBV7-9 with TRBJ1-1; D might be TRBD1 (5 bases). The CDR3 spans 14 residues. The V gene's germline CDR1 is SEHNR and CDR2 FQNEAQ (reference sequence). Trimming left V 5 bases short and J 7 bases short, with 17 bases between. In DNA, the CDR3 is TGTGCCAGCAGCAAGGACGGCCAGAGGGGTGAAGCTTTCTTT. It specifies CASSKDGQRGEAFF.

J is TRBJ2-1 and V is TRBV20-1; TRBD2 aligns across 8 bases. From germline, CDR1 is DFQATT and CDR2 SNEGSKA (reference sequence). Trimming took 2 bases from V and 3 from J; bases not matched to a gene: 3. The CDR3 has 14 amino acids. This chain's CDR3 is CSARLSGSYNEQFF. The CDR3 DNA reads TGCAGTGCTAGATTGAGCGGGAGCTACAATGAGCAGTTCTTC.

This clonotype was observed at least ten times. This chain links TRBV30 with TRBJ1-2; 8 nucleotides agree with TRBD1. V shed 5 bases, J shed 8 bases, and the junction held 10 bases outside the gene matches. Germline values: CDR1 GTSNPN, CDR2 SVGIG (reference sequence). The CDR3 is 13 residues long. CDR3 region: CAWRPGGAGGYTF. The CDR3 DNA reads as TGTGCCTGGCGACCAGGGGGCGCCGGAGGCTACACCTTC.

The chain combines TRBV4-3 with TRBJ2-5; 9 positions match TRBD1. The CDR3 totals 14 residues. The J segment lost 3 bases and the V segment lost 1 base, leaving 0 bases of the junction unmatched. The germline CDR1 and CDR2 sequences are LGHNA and YSLEER. The CDR3 nucleotides are TGCGCCAGCAGCCAAGGGACAGGGGAAGAGACCCAGTACTTC. Protein sequence: CASSQGTGEETQYF.

This clonotype appeared a few times. The chain recombines TRBV5-1 with TRBJ2-3; TRBD2 matches 8 bases. Per germline, CDR1 SGHRS and CDR2 YFSETQ. Trimming removed 7 bases from V and 4 bases from J; junction bases left unmatched: 11. The CDR3 contains 15 residues. The CDR3 region has the DNA TGCGCCAGCCATTCCGGGACTAGGGGCCCAGATACGCAGTATTTT. It is translated as CASHSGTRGPDTQYF.

The sample holds a few counts of this clonotype. The chain has TRBV2 and TRBJ2-5; 8 bases line up with TRBD1. There are 15 residues in the CDR3. The germline gives CDR1 SNHLY, CDR2 FYNNEI. The V gene end was trimmed by 3 bases and the J gene end by 5 bases; junction bases not matched to a gene: 8. CDR3 in DNA: TGTGCCAGCAGTGACAGGGGGCTGAGTTGGGAGACCCAGTACTTC. Protein sequence: CASSDRGLSWETQYF.

This chain joins TRBV5-4 and TRBJ2-3; TRBD2 is a possible D gene (6 bases). V shed 5 bases and J shed 0 bases, with 16 bases lying between them. The CDR3 covers 16 residues. The V gene's germline CDR1 is SGHNT and CDR2 YYREEE (reference sequence). CDR3: CASSSLAQSSTDTQYF. The CDR3, as DNA: TGTGCCAGCAGTTCGCTAGCGCAGTCAAGCACAGATACGCAGTATTTT.

V usage is TRBV25-1 and J usage is TRBJ2-7; 7 positions match TRBD2. CDR1 is MGHDK and CDR2 is SYGVNS in the germline V gene. J gave up 4 bases and V 6 bases, and 9 bases lay outside the gene matches. CDR3 length equals 14 residues. The CDR3 bases are TGTGCCAGCAGCGCGGTGGGGGGGAGGTACGAGCAGTACTTC. It encodes CASSAVGGRYEQYF.

This clonotype came up a few times. V is TRBV11-1 and J is TRBJ2-2, with 10 positions matching TRBD1. V was pared by 6 bases and J by 4 bases, with 11 bases of the junction left unmatched. Germline assignment: CDR1 SGHAT and CDR2 FQDESV (reference sequence). The CDR3 length is 17 residues. This CDR3 is CASRKDRGRLGTGELFF. The DNA of the CDR3 is TGTGCCAGCAGAAAAGACAGGGGGCGCTTAGGCACCGGGGAGCTGTTTTTT. Full variable domain (missing parts from reference TRBV11-1 and TRBJ2-2): EAEVAQSPRYKITEKSQAVAFWCDPISGHATLYWYRQILGQGPELLVQFQDESVVDDSQLPKDRFSAERLKGVDSTLKIQPAELGDSAMYLCASRKDRGRLGTGELFFGEGSRLTVL.

This clonotype was seen at least ten times. The junction does not match germline at one end; this may be a read error. The genes are TRBV23-1 and TRBJ2-7; 7 bases agree with TRBD1. TRBV23-1 is an ORF, and what it does is uncertain. CDR3 length: 12 amino acids. Here the CDR3 reads CASCQGVYEQYF. The CDR3 DNA is TGCGCCAGCTGTCAGGGGGTCTACGAGCAGTACTTC.

The rearrangement joins TRBV2 to TRBJ1-2, with TRBD1 as a possible D gene (6 bases). Germline V lookup: CDR1 SNHLY, CDR2 FYNNEI. CDR3 length: 13 residues. The V gene lost 8 bases and the J gene lost 5 bases, with 15 bases spanning the gap. In DNA, the CDR3 is TGTGCCAGCTTGCCGGACAGTAAATATGGCTACACCTTC. Amino acid sequence: CASLPDSKYGYTF.

This clonotype was picked up a small number of times. The chain carries TRBV28 and TRBJ1-1, with D possibly matching TRBD1 (6 bases). CDR1 is MDHEN, CDR2 SYDVKM, per germline. The CDR3 loop spans 17 amino acids. Deletions cut 6 bases from V and 4 bases from J, with 24 bases between. CDR3 in amino acids: CASSNQAGRGEGTEAFF. The CDR3 bases are TGTGCCAGCAGCAATCAAGCCGGCAGGGGAGAGGGCACTGAAGCTTTCTTT. The complete variable domain, with remaining parts taken from reference TRBV28 and TRBJ1-1, reads DVKVTQSSRYLVKRTGEKVFLECVQDMDHENMFWYRQDPGLGLRLIYFSYDVKMKEKGDIPEGYSVSREKKERFSLILESASTNQTSMYLCASSNQAGRGEGTEAFFGQGTRLTVV.

There are many counts of this clonotype. The chain has TRBV5-1 and TRBJ2-4, with no clear D. Germline CDR1 SGHRS, CDR2 YFSETQ. This CDR3 has 13 amino acids. The V end lost 4 bases, the J end lost 8 bases, and 13 bases lay between the germline ends. In DNA, the CDR3 is TGCGCCAGCAGCAGGGAAGATGCGGACATTCAGTACTTC. It encodes CASSREDADIQYF.

This chain links TRBV19 with TRBJ2-4, with 7 nucleotides matching TRBD2. Germline V gives CDR1 LNHDA, CDR2 SQIVND (reference sequence). V lost 3 bases, J lost 2 bases, and 1 base stayed unmatched. The CDR3 has 14 amino acids. The DNA for the CDR3 is TGTGCCAGTAGTATGGGAGGGACCAAAAACATTCAGTACTTC. It encodes CASSMGGTKNIQYF.

This clonotype was seen many times. This chain's CDR3 is CASSLGTGGGIGAFF. CDR3 bases: TGCGCCAGCAGCTTAGGTACAGGGGGCGGCATCGGAGCTTTCTTT. This chain links TRBV5-1 with TRBJ1-1, with 9 bases matching TRBD1. V lost 2 bases and J lost 10; bases outside the gene matches: 12. The CDR3 totals 15 residues. Germline V lookup: CDR1 SGHRS, CDR2 YFSETQ. Supplemented by reference TRBV5-1 and TRBJ1-1, the full variable domain reads KAGVTQTPRYLIKTRGQQVTLSCSPISGHRSVSWYQQTPGQGLQFLFEYFSETQRNKGNFPGRFSGRQFSNSRSEMNVSTLELGDSALYLCASSLGTGGGIGAFFGQGTRLTVV.